This T cell receptor beta chain comes out of a study of cytomegalovirus exposure and HLA in healthy donors. Study conclusions and caveats: In a later analysis, compared with equally common non-associated chains, HLA-associated beta chains were more expanded. In a later analysis, specific HLA alleles were associated with 15,000 to 20,000 TCR beta sequences at a 0.05 false discovery rate. Overall, approximately 150 TCR beta chains were annotated as cytomegalovirus-associated.

The PCR had 60 Vbeta and 13 Jbeta primers. Clones were sequenced by immunoSEQ multiplex PCR, and TCRdb holds only the in-frame ones, with some missing. The sample carries around 100,000 clones, approximately 70% recorded once. Per germline, CDR1 SGHRS and CDR2 YFSETQ. Trimming left V 6 bases short and J 0 bases short, with 9 bases between. There are 13 residues in the CDR3. Points on this clone: Its antigen is as yet unknown.

The specimen sequenced was PBMCs. This chain uses TRBV5-1 with TRBJ1-1; possibly TRBD1 for D (5 bases). The clonotype originates from a young man in good health and CMV-seronegative. The DNA for the CDR3 is TGCGCCAGCATGGGGACTCTGAACACTGAAGCTTTCTTT. Encoded protein: CASMGTLNTEAFF.